Shown below are 18 T cell receptor beta chains from a single sample sequenced in a study of shared clonotypes between healthy human individuals. Naive CD8 cells lacked CD45RO, underwent positive selection for CCR7 and left out terminally differentiated effector memory CD45RA+ cells. TCRdb's copy holds only in-frame clones and misses some; the assay was immunoSEQ multiplex PCR. The data show about 2.2 million clones, around 93% seen once. The sequencing input was naive CD8+ T cells from PBMCs. Receptors originate from a man aged 18 to 30 in good health. Some clones in this sample may be carry-over from other donors' samples.

The chain has TRBV6-1 and TRBJ1-5; D not resolved. Per the germline V gene, CDR1 is MNHNS and CDR2 is SASEGT. V lost 1 base, J lost 2 bases, and 12 bases lay in between. The CDR3 is made up of 16 amino acids. CDR3 DNA: TGTGCCAGCAGTGAAGTGTCCCAACGGGGCAATCAGCCCCAGCATTTT. Translated: CASSEVSQRGNQPQHF.

The chain couples TRBV11-2 to TRBJ1-2; 9 bases align to TRBD1. The CDR3 is made up of 16 amino acids. Looked up from germline, CDR1 is SGHAT and CDR2 is FQNNGV. V lost 2 bases to trimming and J lost 5 bases; unmatched junction nucleotides: 9. The CDR3 reads CASSLTTGGGFYGYTF. CDR3 DNA: TGTGCCAGCAGCTTAACAACAGGGGGCGGGTTTTATGGCTACACCTTC. The full variable domain, in which reference TRBV11-2 and TRBJ1-2 provide the parts outside the CDR3, is EAGVAQSPRYKIIEKRQSVAFWCNPISGHATLYWYQQILGQGPKLLIQFQNNGVVDDSQLPKDRFSAERLKGVDSTLKIQPAKLEDSAVYLCASSLTTGGGFYGYTFGSGTRLTVV.

This clone has just one count. V is TRBV6-1 and J is TRBJ1-1, with 10 nucleotides matching TRBD1. The CDR3 has 17 residues. J was trimmed by 0 bases and V by 2 bases; bases with no gene match: 6. Germline CDR1 and CDR2: MNHNS and SASEGT. The CDR3 DNA reads as TGTGCCAGCAGTGAATATCGGACAGGGGGAATGAACACTGAAGCTTTCTTT. Translating it yields CASSEYRTGGMNTEAFF.

This clone was counted a single time. The V gene is TRBV13, the J gene TRBJ2-3; 7 bases map to TRBD2. V gave up 6 bases and J gave up 2 bases; unmatched junction bases: 17. Germline CDR1 and CDR2: PRHDT and FYEKMQ (reference sequence). There are 18 residues in the CDR3. The CDR3 nucleotides read TGTGCCAGCAGTCGAGGACTAGTGGGAGTCCGTGACACAGATACGCAGTATTTT. This codes for CASSRGLVGVRDTDTQYF.

This clone was seen just once. CDR3 DNA sequence: TGTGCCAGCAGGTTACTAGCGGGAGGGCCGGGAGAGCAGTTCTTC. This sequence encodes CASRLLAGGPGEQFF. The rearrangement joins TRBV11-2 to TRBJ2-1, with 13 bases that match TRBD2. With V trimmed by 6 bases and J by 10 bases, 9 bases remained unmatched. The CDR3 loop spans 15 amino acids. Germline V lookup: CDR1 SGHAT, CDR2 FQNNGV.

The V and J genes are TRBV6-5 and TRBJ2-7, with 9 bases lining up with TRBD1. The V gene end was trimmed by 0 bases and the J gene end by 5 bases; junction bases not matched to a gene: 5. The CDR3 covers 15 residues. Germline V gene data show CDR1 as MNHEY and CDR2 as SVGAGI. The CDR3 here is CASSYSGQGGHEQYF. The DNA of the CDR3 is TGTGCCAGCAGTTACTCGGGACAGGGTGGGCACGAGCAGTACTTC.

This clone was seen more than once but under ten times. The identical CDR3 is also encoded by other nucleotide sequences in the sample. CDR3 sequence (DNA): TGTGCCAGCAGCTTAGCCGGGGACTATGGCTACACCTTC. Amino acid sequence: CASSLAGDYGYTF. The chain joins TRBV7-9 to TRBJ1-2; D uncertain. CDR1 and CDR2 (germline): SEHNR, FQNEAQ (reference sequence). The length of the CDR3 is 13 residues. Trimming cost V 0 bases and J 3 bases, with 5 bases left between them.

The V and J genes are TRBV19 and TRBJ2-1; 15 bases are shared with TRBD2. The length of the CDR3 is 17 residues. The trim removed 9 bases at V and 10 bases at J, leaving 16 bases unmatched. CDR1 and CDR2 from the germline V gene are LNHDA and SQIVND (reference sequence). The DNA for the CDR3 is TGTGCCAGCCTTACGGGGACTAGCGGGAGGATCCCTCAAGAGCAGTTCTTC. Amino acids: CASLTGTSGRIPQEQFF.

With regard to this clone: The sample carries other DNA sequences with the same CDR3. This chain uses TRBV5-4 with TRBJ1-5; D call uncertain. The CDR3 contains 14 residues. CDR1 and CDR2 from the germline V gene are SGHNT and YYREEE (reference sequence). The germline V and J ends were trimmed by 2 bases and 1 base, with 7 bases remaining between them. The CDR3 DNA follows: TGTGCCAGCAGCTTCCGAGGGAGCAATCAGCCCCAGCATTTT. It translates to CASSFRGSNQPQHF.

As regards this clone: Other DNA sequences from this sample encode an identical CDR3 as well. The chain is built from TRBV27 and TRBJ2-7; the D is unclear. The germline CDR1 and CDR2 sequences are MNHEY and SMNVEV (reference sequence). V was cut by 2 bases and J by 0 bases, with 8 bases left in between. The CDR3 consists of 14 residues. The CDR3 region is CASSLVASSYEQYF. The CDR3, as DNA: TGTGCCAGCAGTTTAGTGGCCAGCTCCTACGAGCAGTACTTC.

The chain couples TRBV2 to TRBJ1-1; a weak D match, TRBD1 (6 bases). This CDR3 contains 12 residues. V lost 8 bases to trimming and J lost 6 bases, with 13 bases between them. Germline V lookup: CDR1 SNHLY, CDR2 FYNNEI. The CDR3 is CASGQKPPEAFF. In nucleotides, the CDR3 is TGTGCCAGCGGACAGAAACCCCCTGAAGCTTTCTTT.

The DNA for the CDR3 is TGTGCCAGCAGTGTAACAGGGAATCAGCCCCAGCATTTT. Translated, it gives CASSVTGNQPQHF. This chain links TRBV27 with TRBJ1-5; a weak D match, TRBD1 (6 bases). Germline V gene lookup returns CDR1 MNHEY and CDR2 SMNVEV (reference sequence). Trimming removed 5 bases from V and 4 bases from J, with 9 bases in between. The CDR3 consists of 13 residues.

This chain connects TRBV2 to TRBJ2-5; unclear D gene. The CDR3 runs 13 residues. The V gene lost 6 bases and the J gene lost 4 bases, with 12 bases spanning the gap. The V gene's germline CDR1 is SNHLY and CDR2 FYNNEI. DNA of the CDR3: TGTGCCAGCAGCGACCCGATGGGAGAGACCCAGTACTTC. Amino acids: CASSDPMGETQYF.

The chain links TRBV9 to TRBJ1-1; D is possibly TRBD1 (5 bases). This CDR3 spans 17 amino acids. The germline CDR1 and CDR2 sequences are SGDLS and YYNGEE. Trimming took 2 bases from V and 1 from J, leaving 18 bases between them. CDR3 bases: TGTGCCAGCAGCGTCAATCCGGGACGCCGGGAGAACACTGAAGCTTTCTTT. It encodes CASSVNPGRRENTEAFF.

CDR3 sequence reads: CASSQEGQPTNYGYTF. CDR3 nucleotides: TGCGCCAGCAGCCAAGAGGGACAGCCAACTAACTATGGCTACACCTTC. The gene calls are TRBV4-3 and TRBJ1-2; 7 bases align to TRBD1. J gave up 0 bases and V 0 bases, and 4 bases lay outside the gene matches. The CDR3 loop spans 16 amino acids. Germline V CDR1 and CDR2: LGHNA, YSLEER.

V gene TRBV7-9 combines with J gene TRBJ2-7; D remains ambiguous. Germline-derived CDR1 and CDR2 are SEHNR and FQNEAQ (reference sequence). Between the trimmed V and J ends, which lost 5 bases and 2 bases, there was a span of 10 bases. The length of the CDR3 is 13 residues. The CDR3 spells CASSRTWPYEQYF. In DNA form, the CDR3 reads TGTGCCAGCAGCCGGACGTGGCCCTACGAGCAGTACTTC.

This clone has a single count. V and J are TRBV25-1 and TRBJ1-1; D perhaps matches TRBD1 (6 bases). The CDR3 runs to 12 residues. Between the trimmed V and J ends, which lost 2 bases and 9 bases, there was a span of 10 bases. The germline CDR1 and CDR2 sequences are MGHDK and SYGVNS. CDR3 coding DNA: TGTGCCAGCAGTGAAGAAACAGGGAAAGCTTTCTTT. This encodes CASSEETGKAFF.

The V call is TRBV30, the J call TRBJ2-1, with 8 bases aligning to TRBD1. The CDR3 totals 17 residues. The germline V gene encodes CDR1 GTSNPN and CDR2 SVGIG (reference sequence). Trimming cost V 1 base and J 5 bases; bases outside gene matches: 13. As DNA, the CDR3 is TGTGCCTGGAGTGCGGGACGGAGGACAGGGATCAACAATGAGCAGTTCTTC. Translation gives CAWSAGRRTGINNEQFF.